The next 3 T cell receptor beta chains were all read from a single sample in a study of cytomegalovirus exposure and HLA in healthy donors. PCR involved 60 Vbeta and 13 Jbeta primers. Profiling relied on immunoSEQ multiplex PCR, and the TCRdb table lists in-frame clones only, not all of them. Of approximately 80,000 clones listed, about 69% are singletons. The sample comprised PBMCs. The receptors were gathered from a woman between 35 and 50 years old in good health and CMV-seropositive.

The J gene is TRBJ2-7, the V gene TRBV19, with a tentative D call TRBD1 (6 bases). Germline CDR1 and CDR2: LNHDA and SQIVND (reference sequence). The CDR3 is 14 amino acids. Trimming pared 6 bases from V and 4 bases from J, leaving 16 bases between. CDR3 coding DNA: TGTGCCAGTAGCATTTTGGGACAAAGATACGAGCAGTACTTC. Residues: CASSILGQRYEQYF.

This clone occurred a few times. DNA for the CDR3: TGTGCCAGCAGCGTGCCGCTCAGGGGGGCCAACGTCCTGACTTTC. Translated, it gives CASSVPLRGANVLTF. The J gene is TRBJ2-6, the V gene TRBV5-4; no definite D call. This CDR3 contains 15 residues. Germline V gene data show CDR1 as SGHNT and CDR2 as YYREEE (reference sequence). V lost 4 bases to trimming and J lost 4 bases, with 12 bases between them.

The chain carries TRBV6-5 and TRBJ2-1, with 9 bases that match TRBD1. V shed 0 bases and J 6 bases; nucleotides not matched to a gene: 0. CDR3 length: 14 residues. Germline CDR1 is MNHEY and CDR2 is SVGAGI. CDR3 protein: CASSYSGQGNEQFF. CDR3 in DNA: TGTGCCAGCAGTTACTCGGGACAGGGCAATGAGCAGTTCTTC.